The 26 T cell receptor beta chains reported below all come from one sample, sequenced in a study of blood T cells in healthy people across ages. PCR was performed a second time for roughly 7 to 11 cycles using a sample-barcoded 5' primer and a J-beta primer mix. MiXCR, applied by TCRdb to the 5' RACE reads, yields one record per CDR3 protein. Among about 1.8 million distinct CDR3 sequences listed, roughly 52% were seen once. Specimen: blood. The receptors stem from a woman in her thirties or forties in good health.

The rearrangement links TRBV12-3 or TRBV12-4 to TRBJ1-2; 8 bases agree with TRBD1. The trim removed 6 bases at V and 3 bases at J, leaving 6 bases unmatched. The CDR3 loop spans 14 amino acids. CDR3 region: CASSIRGRDYGYTF. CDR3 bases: TGTGCCAGCAGCATCAGGGGGCGCGACTATGGCTACACCTTC.

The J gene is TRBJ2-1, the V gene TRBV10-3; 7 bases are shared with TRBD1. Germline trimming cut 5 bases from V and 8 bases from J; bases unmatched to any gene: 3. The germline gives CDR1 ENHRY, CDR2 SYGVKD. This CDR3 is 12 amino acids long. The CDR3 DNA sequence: TGTGCCATCAGTACAGGGGACCATGAGCAGTTCTTC. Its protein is CAISTGDHEQFF.

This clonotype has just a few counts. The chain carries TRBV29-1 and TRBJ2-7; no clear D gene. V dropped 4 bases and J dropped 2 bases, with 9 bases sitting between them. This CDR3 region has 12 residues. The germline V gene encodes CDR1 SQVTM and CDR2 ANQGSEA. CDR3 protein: CSVGVGPYEQYF. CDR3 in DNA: TGCAGCGTTGGAGTCGGTCCCTACGAGCAGTACTTC.

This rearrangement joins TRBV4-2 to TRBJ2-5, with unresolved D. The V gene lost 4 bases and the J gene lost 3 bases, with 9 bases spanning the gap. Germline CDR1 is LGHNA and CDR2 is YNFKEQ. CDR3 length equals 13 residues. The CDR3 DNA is TGTGCCAGCAGCCGCAACACGGAAGAGACCCAGTACTTC. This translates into CASSRNTEETQYF.

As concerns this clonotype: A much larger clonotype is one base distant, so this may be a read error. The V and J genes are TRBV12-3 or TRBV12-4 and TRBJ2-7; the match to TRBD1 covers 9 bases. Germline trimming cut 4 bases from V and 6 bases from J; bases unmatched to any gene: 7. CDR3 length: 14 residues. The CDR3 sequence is CASSYWDRVGEQYF. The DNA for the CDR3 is TGTGCCAGCAGTTACTGGGACAGGGTCGGCGAGCAGTACTTC.

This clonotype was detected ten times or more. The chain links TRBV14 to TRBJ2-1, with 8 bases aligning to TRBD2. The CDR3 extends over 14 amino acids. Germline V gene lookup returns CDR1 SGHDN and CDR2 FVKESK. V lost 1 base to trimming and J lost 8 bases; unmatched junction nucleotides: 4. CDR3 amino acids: CASSQGDGGDEQFF. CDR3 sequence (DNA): TGTGCCAGCAGCCAAGGGGACGGGGGGGATGAGCAGTTCTTC.

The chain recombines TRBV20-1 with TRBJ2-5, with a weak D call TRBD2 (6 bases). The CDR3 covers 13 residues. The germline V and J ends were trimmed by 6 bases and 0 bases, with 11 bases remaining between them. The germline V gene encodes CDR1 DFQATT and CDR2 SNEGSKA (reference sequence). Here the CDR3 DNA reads TGCAGTGCCAATAGCGGATACCAAGAGACCCAGTACTTC. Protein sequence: CSANSGYQETQYF.

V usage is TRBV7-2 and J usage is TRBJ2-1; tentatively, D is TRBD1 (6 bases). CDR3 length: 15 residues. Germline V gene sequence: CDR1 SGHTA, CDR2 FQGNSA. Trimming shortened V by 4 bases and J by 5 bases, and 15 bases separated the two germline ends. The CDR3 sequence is CASSWGQGRDNEQFF. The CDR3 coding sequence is TGTGCCAGCAGCTGGGGGCAGGGGCGGGACAATGAGCAGTTCTTC.

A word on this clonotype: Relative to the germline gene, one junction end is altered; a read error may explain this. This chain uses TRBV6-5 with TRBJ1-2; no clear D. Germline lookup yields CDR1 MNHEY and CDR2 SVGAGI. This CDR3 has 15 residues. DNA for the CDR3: TGTGCCAGCAGTGTAGACCACTTCTTTAACTATAGCTACACCTTC. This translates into CASSVDHFFNYSYTF.

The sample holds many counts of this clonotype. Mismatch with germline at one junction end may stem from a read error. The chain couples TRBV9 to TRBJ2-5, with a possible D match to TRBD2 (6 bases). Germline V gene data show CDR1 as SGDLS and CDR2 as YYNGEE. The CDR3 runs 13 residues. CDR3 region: CASSVEGLETQYF. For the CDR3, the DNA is TGCGCCAGCAGCGTGGAGGGATTGGAGACCCAGTACTTC.

CDR3 coding DNA: TGTGCCAGCAGCTTCCTTGGGACAGGGAATCGGCGGACCCAGTACTTC. It encodes CASSFLGTGNRRTQYF. The chain joins TRBV7-2 to TRBJ2-5; 9 bases match TRBD1. The CDR3 contains 16 residues. V lost 3 bases, J lost 7 bases, and 12 bases stayed unmatched. Germline CDR1 SGHTA, CDR2 FQGNSA.

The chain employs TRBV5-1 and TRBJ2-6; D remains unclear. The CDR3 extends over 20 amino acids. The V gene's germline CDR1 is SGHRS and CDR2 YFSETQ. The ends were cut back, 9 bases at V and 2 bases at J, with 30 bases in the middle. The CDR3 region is CATRNAPQGSVGAGANVLTF. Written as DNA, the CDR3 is TGCGCCACCAGGAATGCCCCCCAAGGGTCCGTCGGAGCTGGGGCCAACGTCCTGACTTTC.

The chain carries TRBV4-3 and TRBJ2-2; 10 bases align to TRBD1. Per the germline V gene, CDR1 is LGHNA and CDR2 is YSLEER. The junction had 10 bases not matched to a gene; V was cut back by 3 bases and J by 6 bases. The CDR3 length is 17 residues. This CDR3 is CASSHEPGQGFSGELFF. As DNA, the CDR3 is TGCGCCAGCAGCCATGAACCGGGACAGGGGTTTTCCGGGGAGCTGTTTTTT.

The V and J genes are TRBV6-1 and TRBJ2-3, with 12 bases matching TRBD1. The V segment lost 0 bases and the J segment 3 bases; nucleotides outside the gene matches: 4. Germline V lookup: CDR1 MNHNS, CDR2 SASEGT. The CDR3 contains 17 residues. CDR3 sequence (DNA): TGTGCCAGCAGTGAAGCGGGGGGACAGGGGGCAACAGATACGCAGTATTTT. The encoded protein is CASSEAGGQGATDTQYF.

The CDR3 bases are TGTGCCAGCAGCGCCAACGCGGGGGTCGATACGCAGTATTTT. It encodes CASSANAGVDTQYF. This sequence joins TRBV9 and TRBJ2-3; TRBD2 aligns across 7 bases. CDR3 length equals 14 residues. With 3 bases clipped from V and 6 bases from J, the junction kept 7 bases outside the gene matches. Germline V gene sequence: CDR1 SGDLS, CDR2 YYNGEE.

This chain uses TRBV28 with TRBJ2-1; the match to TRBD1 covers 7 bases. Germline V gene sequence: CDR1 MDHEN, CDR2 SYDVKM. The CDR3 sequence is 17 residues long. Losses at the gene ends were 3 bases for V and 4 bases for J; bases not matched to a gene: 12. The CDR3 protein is CASSFPGQMGRYNEQFF. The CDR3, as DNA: TGTGCCAGCAGTTTTCCGGGACAGATGGGACGGTACAATGAGCAGTTCTTC.

CDR3 bases: TGTGCCAGCTCACCACAGATGCAGACAGATTACACAGATACGCAGTATTTT. Translation: CASSPQMQTDYTDTQYF. This chain joins TRBV18 and TRBJ2-3; possibly TRBD1 for D (5 bases). Germline values: CDR1 KGHSH, CDR2 LQKENI. V was pared by 1 base and J by 2 bases, with 16 bases between. CDR3 length: 17 amino acids.

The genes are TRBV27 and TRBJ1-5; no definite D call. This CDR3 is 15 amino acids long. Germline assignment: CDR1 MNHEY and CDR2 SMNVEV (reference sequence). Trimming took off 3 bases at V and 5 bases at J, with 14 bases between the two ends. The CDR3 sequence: CASSLTRLADQPQHF. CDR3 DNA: TGTGCCAGCAGTTTGACCAGACTGGCGGATCAGCCCCAGCATTTT.

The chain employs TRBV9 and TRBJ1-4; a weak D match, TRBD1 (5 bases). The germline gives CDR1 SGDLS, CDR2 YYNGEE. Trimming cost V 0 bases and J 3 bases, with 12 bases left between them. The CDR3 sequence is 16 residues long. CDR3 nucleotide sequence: TGTGCCAGCAGCGTAGGAATAGGGACGGCTAATGAAAAACTGTTTTTT. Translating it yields CASSVGIGTANEKLFF.

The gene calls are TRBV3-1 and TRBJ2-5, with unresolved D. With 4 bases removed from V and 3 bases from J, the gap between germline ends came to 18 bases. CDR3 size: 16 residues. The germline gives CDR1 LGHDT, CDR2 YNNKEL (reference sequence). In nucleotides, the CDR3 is TGTGCCAGCAGCCGCCGTGGGGTACCAAGGAAAGAGACCCAGTACTTC. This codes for CASSRRGVPRKETQYF.

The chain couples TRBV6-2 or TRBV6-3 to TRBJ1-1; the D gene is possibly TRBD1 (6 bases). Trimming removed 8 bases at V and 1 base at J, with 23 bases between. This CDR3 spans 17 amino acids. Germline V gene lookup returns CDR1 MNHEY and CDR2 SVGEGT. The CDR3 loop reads CASSTRGLGGGNTEAFF. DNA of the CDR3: TGTGCCAGCTCCACCCGGGGACTAGGGGGAGGGAACACTGAAGCTTTCTTT.

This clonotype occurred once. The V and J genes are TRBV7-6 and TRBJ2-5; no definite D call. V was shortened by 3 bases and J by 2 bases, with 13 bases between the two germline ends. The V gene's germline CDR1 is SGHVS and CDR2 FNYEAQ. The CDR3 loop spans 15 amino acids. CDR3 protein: CASSLTILWQETQYF. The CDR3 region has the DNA TGTGCCAGCAGCTTGACCATCTTGTGGCAAGAGACCCAGTACTTC.

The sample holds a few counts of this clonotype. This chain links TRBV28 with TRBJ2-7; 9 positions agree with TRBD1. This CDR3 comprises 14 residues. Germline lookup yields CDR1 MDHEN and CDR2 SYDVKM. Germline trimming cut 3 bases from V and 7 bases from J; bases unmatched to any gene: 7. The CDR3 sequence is CASSFGQGLAEQYF. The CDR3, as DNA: TGTGCCAGCAGTTTCGGACAGGGGCTGGCTGAGCAGTACTTC.

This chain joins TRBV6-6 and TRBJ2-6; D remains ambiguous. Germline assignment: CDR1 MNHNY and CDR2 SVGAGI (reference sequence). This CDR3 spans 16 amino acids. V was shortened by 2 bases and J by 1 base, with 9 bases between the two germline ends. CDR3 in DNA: TGTGCCAGCAGTTACGGGGTGGGATCTGGGGCCAACGTCCTGACTTTC. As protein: CASSYGVGSGANVLTF.

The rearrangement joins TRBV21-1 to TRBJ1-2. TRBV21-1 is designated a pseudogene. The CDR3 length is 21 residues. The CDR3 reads CASMGAAGGSTVARYNYGYTF. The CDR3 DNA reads TGTGCCAGCATGGGGGCCGCGGGGGGGTCCACGGTCGCGAGATATAACTATGGCTACACCTTC.

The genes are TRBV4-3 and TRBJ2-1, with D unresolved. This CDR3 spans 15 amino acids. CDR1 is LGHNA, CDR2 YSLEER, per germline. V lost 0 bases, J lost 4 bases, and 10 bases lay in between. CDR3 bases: TGCGCCAGCAGCCAAGATCGTATCGCTTACAATGAGCAGTTCTTC. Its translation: CASSQDRIAYNEQFF.